This TCR beta chain appears in the sequencing data of a study of CD8+ T cells in alopecia areata. It was cDNA, reverse transcribed from extracted RNA, that served as the sequencing template. Assay: immunoSEQ multiplex PCR; the TCRdb copy retains only in-frame clones and omits some. The table includes about 200,000 clones, approximately 60% detected once. The CDR3 is made up of 15 amino acids. V was pared by 6 bases and J by 3 bases, with 9 bases of the junction left unmatched. The V gene's germline CDR1 is MNHEY and CDR2 SVGAGI. This clonotype was sampled from a human donor in good health. The sequencing sample was made of CD8+ T cells sorted from blood. This sequence joins TRBV6-5 and TRBJ2-7, with 9 bases matching TRBD1. For the CDR3, the DNA is TGTGCCAGCAGACTATTACCGGGACAGGGCTACGAGCAGTACTTC. This sequence encodes CASRLLPGQGYEQYF.